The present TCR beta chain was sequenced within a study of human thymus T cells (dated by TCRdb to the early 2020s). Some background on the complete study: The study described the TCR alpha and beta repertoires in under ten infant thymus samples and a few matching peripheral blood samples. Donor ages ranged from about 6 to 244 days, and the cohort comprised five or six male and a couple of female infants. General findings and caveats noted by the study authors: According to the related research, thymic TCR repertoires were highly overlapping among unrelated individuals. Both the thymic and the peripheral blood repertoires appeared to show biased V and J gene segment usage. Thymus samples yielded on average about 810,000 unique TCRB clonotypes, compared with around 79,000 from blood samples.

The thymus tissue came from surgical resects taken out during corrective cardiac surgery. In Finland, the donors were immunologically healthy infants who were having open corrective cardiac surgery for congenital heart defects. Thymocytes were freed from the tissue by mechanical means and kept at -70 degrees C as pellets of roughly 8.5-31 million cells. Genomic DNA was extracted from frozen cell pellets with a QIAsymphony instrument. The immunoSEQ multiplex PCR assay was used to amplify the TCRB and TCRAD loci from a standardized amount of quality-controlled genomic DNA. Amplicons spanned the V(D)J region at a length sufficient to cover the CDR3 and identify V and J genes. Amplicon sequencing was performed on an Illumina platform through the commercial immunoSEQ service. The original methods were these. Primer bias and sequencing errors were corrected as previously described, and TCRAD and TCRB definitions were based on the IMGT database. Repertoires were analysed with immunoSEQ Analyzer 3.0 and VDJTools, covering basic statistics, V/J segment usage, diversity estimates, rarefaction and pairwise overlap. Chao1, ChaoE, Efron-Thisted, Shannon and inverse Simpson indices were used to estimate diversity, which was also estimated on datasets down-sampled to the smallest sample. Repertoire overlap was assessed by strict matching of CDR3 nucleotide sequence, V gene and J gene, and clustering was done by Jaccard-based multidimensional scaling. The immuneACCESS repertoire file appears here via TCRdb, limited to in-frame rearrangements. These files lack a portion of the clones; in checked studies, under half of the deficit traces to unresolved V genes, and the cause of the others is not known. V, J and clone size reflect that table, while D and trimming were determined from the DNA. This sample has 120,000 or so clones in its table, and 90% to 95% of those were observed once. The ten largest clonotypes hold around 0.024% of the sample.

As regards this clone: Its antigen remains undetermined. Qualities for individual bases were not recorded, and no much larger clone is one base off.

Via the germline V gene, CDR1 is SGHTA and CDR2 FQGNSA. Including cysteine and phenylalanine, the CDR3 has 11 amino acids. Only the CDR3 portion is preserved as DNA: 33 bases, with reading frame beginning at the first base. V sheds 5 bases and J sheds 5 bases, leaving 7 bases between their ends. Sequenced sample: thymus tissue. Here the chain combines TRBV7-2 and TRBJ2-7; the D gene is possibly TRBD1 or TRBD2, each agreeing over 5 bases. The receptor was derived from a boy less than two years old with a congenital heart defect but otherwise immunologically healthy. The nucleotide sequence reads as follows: TGTGCCAGCAGCCGGGGACACGAGCAGTACTTC. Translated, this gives CASSRGHEQYF.